The rows below give T cell receptor beta chains drawn from one sample of a study of PD-L1 blockade in urothelial cancer. Libraries were prepared by immunoSEQ multiplex PCR; TCRdb keeps only in-frame clonotypes and omits some of them. The sample carries around 80,000 clones, 87% recorded once. Sequencing used PBMCs, obtained around atezolizumab (anti-PD-L1) treatment. The receptors were sampled from a woman aged 70-85 years with urothelial cancer. Both conserved end residues are part of each CDR3. The order of the fields is J gene, clone size, V gene, D gene, CDR3 length, CDR3 protein, CDR3 DNA. The D gene is left open where the match is weak. Size is stated for part of the rows, as once, few or many counts, or as a class when the clone is expanded.

J gene: TRBJ1-2; clone size: -; V gene: TRBV6-5; D gene: -; CDR3 length: 14; CDR3 protein: CASSYSGGPYGYTF; CDR3 DNA: TGTGCCAGCAGTTACTCGGGGGGACCCTATGGCTACACCTTC
J gene: TRBJ1-1; clone size: -; V gene: TRBV6-6; D gene: -; CDR3 length: 13; CDR3 protein: CASSYSAGRQAFF; CDR3 DNA: TGTGCCAGCAGTTACTCGGCGGGGAGGCAAGCTTTCTTT
J gene: TRBJ1-5; clone size: -; V gene: TRBV2; D gene: TRBD1; CDR3 length: 19; CDR3 protein: CASSRSLGTGDYSNQPQHF; CDR3 DNA: TGTGCCAGCAGCCGAAGCCTCGGGACAGGAGATTATAGCAATCAGCCCCAGCATTTT
J gene: TRBJ1-3; clone size: -; V gene: TRBV9; D gene: -; CDR3 length: 15; CDR3 protein: CASSEGGGYGNTIYF; CDR3 DNA: TGTGCCAGCAGCGAGGGAGGGGGTTATGGAAACACCATATATTTT
J gene: TRBJ1-1; clone size: -; V gene: TRBV5-1; D gene: -; CDR3 length: 15; CDR3 protein: CASSGGEGMNTEAFF; CDR3 DNA: TGCGCCAGCAGCGGAGGGGAGGGAATGAACACTGAAGCTTTCTTT
J gene: TRBJ1-2; clone size: -; V gene: TRBV5-1; D gene: TRBD1; CDR3 length: 16; CDR3 protein: CASSPGTGLTPSVWRF; CDR3 DNA: TGCGCCAGCAGCCCCGGGACAGGGTTGACTCCCAGCGTTTGGCGGTTC
J gene: TRBJ2-1; clone size: -; V gene: TRBV18; D gene: TRBD2; CDR3 length: 16; CDR3 protein: CASSPVQREFYNEQFF; CDR3 DNA: TGTGCCAGCTCACCCGTCCAGCGGGAGTTCTACAATGAGCAGTTCTTC
J gene: TRBJ1-5; clone size: -; V gene: TRBV15; D gene: TRBD1; CDR3 length: 18; CDR3 protein: CATSRVFQTGTGHQPQHF; CDR3 DNA: TGTGCCACCAGCAGAGTCTTTCAAACCGGGACAGGCCATCAGCCCCAGCATTTT
J gene: TRBJ2-7; clone size: -; V gene: TRBV19; D gene: TRBD1; CDR3 length: 14; CDR3 protein: CASSTLRTGYEQYF; CDR3 DNA: TGTGCCAGTAGTACCCTCCGGACAGGCTACGAGCAGTACTTC
J gene: TRBJ2-3; clone size: -; V gene: TRBV5-1; D gene: TRBD1; CDR3 length: 14; CDR3 protein: CASSQRQGADTQYF; CDR3 DNA: TGCGCCAGCAGCCAACGACAGGGGGCAGATACGCAGTATTTT
J gene: TRBJ2-2; clone size: -; V gene: TRBV5-4; D gene: TRBD2; CDR3 length: 15; CDR3 protein: CASSLDAGGTGELFF; CDR3 DNA: TGTGCCAGCAGCTTGGACGCGGGGGGTACCGGGGAGCTGTTTTTT
J gene: TRBJ2-1; clone size: -; V gene: TRBV7-9; D gene: -; CDR3 length: 16; CDR3 protein: CASSPRLSGSYNEQFF; CDR3 DNA: TGTGCCAGCAGCCCCCGATTGAGTGGCTCCTACAATGAGCAGTTCTTC
J gene: TRBJ1-2; clone size: -; V gene: TRBV4-3; D gene: -; CDR3 length: 15; CDR3 protein: CASSQALGGLYGYTF; CDR3 DNA: TGCGCCAGCAGCCAAGCCCTGGGGGGGTTGTATGGCTACACCTTC
J gene: TRBJ1-2; clone size: -; V gene: TRBV6-5; D gene: TRBD1; CDR3 length: 14; CDR3 protein: CASSYSGTGGGYTF; CDR3 DNA: TGTGCCAGCAGTTACAGCGGGACAGGGGGTGGCTACACCTTC
J gene: TRBJ2-7; clone size: -; V gene: TRBV9; D gene: TRBD2; CDR3 length: 15; CDR3 protein: CASSVYSGGAVEQYF; CDR3 DNA: TGTGCCAGCAGCGTATATAGCGGGGGGGCCGTCGAGCAGTACTTC
J gene: TRBJ1-1; clone size: -; V gene: TRBV5-8; D gene: -; CDR3 length: 14; CDR3 protein: CASSLGHQAYEAFF; CDR3 DNA: TGTGCCAGCAGCTTGGGACATCAGGCATATGAAGCTTTCTTT
J gene: TRBJ2-5; clone size: -; V gene: TRBV10-1; D gene: -; CDR3 length: 16; CDR3 protein: CASSERAGLWTETQYF; CDR3 DNA: TGCGCCAGCAGTGAGCGGGCGGGGTTGTGGACGGAGACCCAGTACTTC
J gene: TRBJ2-2; clone size: few; V gene: TRBV6-5; D gene: -; CDR3 length: 13; CDR3 protein: CASSYTNTGELFF; CDR3 DNA: TGTGCCAGCAGTTACACTAACACCGGGGAGCTGTTTTTT
J gene: TRBJ1-4; clone size: -; V gene: TRBV4-3; D gene: TRBD1; CDR3 length: 14; CDR3 protein: CASSQGQGEEKLFF; CDR3 DNA: TGCGCCAGCAGCCAAGGACAGGGGGAAGAAAAACTGTTTTTT
J gene: TRBJ1-4; clone size: -; V gene: TRBV10-3; D gene: -; CDR3 length: 13; CDR3 protein: CAISEGPEGKLFF; CDR3 DNA: TGTGCCATCAGTGAAGGACCGGAGGGAAAACTGTTTTTT
J gene: TRBJ1-2; clone size: -; V gene: TRBV27; D gene: -; CDR3 length: 15; CDR3 protein: CASSGWSLGDYGYTF; CDR3 DNA: TGTGCCAGCTCCGGTTGGTCGTTGGGCGACTATGGCTACACCTTC
J gene: TRBJ2-7; clone size: -; V gene: TRBV6-1; D gene: -; CDR3 length: 15; CDR3 protein: CASSEADKTSYEQYF; CDR3 DNA: TGTGCCAGCAGTGAAGCGGACAAGACCTCCTACGAGCAGTACTTC
J gene: TRBJ2-1; clone size: -; V gene: TRBV2; D gene: TRBD1; CDR3 length: 16; CDR3 protein: CASRESTDRLYNEQFF; CDR3 DNA: TGTGCCAGCAGGGAATCCACGGACAGGTTATACAATGAGCAGTTCTTC
J gene: TRBJ1-2; clone size: -; V gene: TRBV30; D gene: -; CDR3 length: 13; CDR3 protein: CAWSVGAEDGYTF; CDR3 DNA: TGTGCCTGGAGTGTGGGGGCAGAAGATGGCTACACCTTC
J gene: TRBJ1-1; clone size: -; V gene: TRBV10-3; D gene: -; CDR3 length: 13; CDR3 protein: CAISGVEGTEAFF; CDR3 DNA: TGTGCCATCAGTGGGGTAGAGGGCACTGAAGCTTTCTTT
J gene: TRBJ1-1; clone size: few; V gene: TRBV5-1; D gene: TRBD1; CDR3 length: 16; CDR3 protein: CASSLGRGLVNTEAFF; CDR3 DNA: TGCGCCAGCAGCTTGGGAAGGGGGCTCGTGAACACTGAAGCTTTCTTT
J gene: TRBJ2-3; clone size: -; V gene: TRBV30; D gene: -; CDR3 length: 15; CDR3 protein: CAWSDRGRVPDTQYF; CDR3 DNA: TGTGCCTGGAGTGACCGCGGGCGGGTCCCAGATACGCAGTATTTT
J gene: TRBJ2-5; clone size: -; V gene: TRBV20-1; D gene: -; CDR3 length: 11; CDR3 protein: CSATPRETQYF; CDR3 DNA: TGCAGTGCTACCCCGCGGGAGACCCAGTACTTC
J gene: TRBJ2-5; clone size: -; V gene: TRBV9; D gene: -; CDR3 length: 15; CDR3 protein: CASSVGGLNQETQYF; CDR3 DNA: TGTGCCAGCAGCGTAGGGGGACTTAATCAAGAGACCCAGTACTTC
J gene: TRBJ2-3; clone size: -; V gene: TRBV6-1; D gene: TRBD2; CDR3 length: 16; CDR3 protein: CASSENLAGGTDTQYF; CDR3 DNA: TGTGCCAGCAGTGAAAACCTAGCGGGGGGCACAGATACGCAGTATTTT
J gene: TRBJ1-5; clone size: -; V gene: TRBV27; D gene: -; CDR3 length: 12; CDR3 protein: CASSFLNQPQHF; CDR3 DNA: TGTGCCAGCAGTTTTCTTAATCAGCCCCAGCATTTT
J gene: TRBJ1-4; clone size: once; V gene: TRBV7-6; D gene: TRBD1; CDR3 length: 15; CDR3 protein: CASSLAGQANEKLFF; CDR3 DNA: TGTGCCAGCAGCTTAGCCGGACAGGCTAATGAAAAACTGTTTTTT
J gene: TRBJ2-1; clone size: -; V gene: TRBV28; D gene: TRBD2; CDR3 length: 16; CDR3 protein: CASSRITSALYNEQFF; CDR3 DNA: TGTGCCAGCAGCCGTATCACTAGCGCCTTATACAATGAGCAGTTCTTC
J gene: TRBJ2-7; clone size: -; V gene: TRBV7-3; D gene: -; CDR3 length: 15; CDR3 protein: CASSLGSGVGYEQYF; CDR3 DNA: TGTGCCAGCAGCTTAGGTTCGGGAGTAGGATACGAGCAGTACTTC
J gene: TRBJ2-7; clone size: -; V gene: TRBV10-3; D gene: -; CDR3 length: 14; CDR3 protein: CAISEFWDTYEQYF; CDR3 DNA: TGTGCCATCAGTGAGTTTTGGGACACCTACGAGCAGTACTTC
J gene: TRBJ2-7; clone size: few; V gene: TRBV2; D gene: TRBD2; CDR3 length: 15; CDR3 protein: CASSTVPSGRGEQYF; CDR3 DNA: TGTGCCAGCAGTACCGTTCCTAGCGGGAGGGGTGAGCAGTACTTC
J gene: TRBJ2-7; clone size: once; V gene: TRBV19; D gene: TRBD2; CDR3 length: 14; CDR3 protein: CASSIGAGVDEQYF; CDR3 DNA: TGTGCCAGTAGTATTGGAGCGGGGGTCGACGAGCAGTACTTC
J gene: TRBJ1-2; clone size: -; V gene: TRBV29-1; D gene: TRBD1; CDR3 length: 12; CDR3 protein: CSVVVRGYGYTF; CDR3 DNA: TGCAGCGTTGTGGTCAGGGGGTATGGCTACACCTTC
J gene: TRBJ1-4; clone size: -; V gene: TRBV28; D gene: -; CDR3 length: 18; CDR3 protein: CASSLSRNEGVTNEKLFF; CDR3 DNA: TGTGCCAGCAGTTTATCGAGGAACGAGGGGGTAACTAATGAAAAACTGTTTTTT
J gene: TRBJ2-7; clone size: -; V gene: TRBV4-1; D gene: TRBD2; CDR3 length: 14; CDR3 protein: CASSLAGSSYEQYF; CDR3 DNA: TGCGCCAGCAGCCTAGCGGGAAGCTCCTACGAGCAGTACTTC
J gene: TRBJ1-2; clone size: -; V gene: TRBV15; D gene: -; CDR3 length: 15; CDR3 protein: CATSRERTGLYGYTF; CDR3 DNA: TGTGCCACCAGCAGAGAAAGGACGGGACTTTATGGCTACACCTTC
J gene: TRBJ2-3; clone size: -; V gene: TRBV11-2; D gene: -; CDR3 length: 13; CDR3 protein: CASSLTWPDTQYF; CDR3 DNA: TGTGCCAGCAGCTTAACCTGGCCCGATACGCAGTATTTT
J gene: TRBJ2-7; clone size: -; V gene: TRBV27; D gene: TRBD2; CDR3 length: 16; CDR3 protein: CARRILGLAGVPEQYF; CDR3 DNA: TGTGCCAGAAGAATCCTGGGACTAGCGGGAGTCCCCGAGCAGTACTTC
J gene: TRBJ2-1; clone size: -; V gene: TRBV28; D gene: -; CDR3 length: 15; CDR3 protein: CASSRGGIPDNEQFF; CDR3 DNA: TGTGCCAGCAGTAGGGGGGGAATTCCGGACAATGAGCAGTTCTTC
J gene: TRBJ1-4; clone size: -; V gene: TRBV30; D gene: -; CDR3 length: 14; CDR3 protein: CAWSAGGANEKLFF; CDR3 DNA: TGTGCCTGGAGTGCCGGGGGTGCTAATGAAAAACTGTTTTTT
J gene: TRBJ2-1; clone size: -; V gene: TRBV27; D gene: TRBD2; CDR3 length: 15; CDR3 protein: CASSLNGGAYNEQFF; CDR3 DNA: TGTGCCAGCAGTTTAAACGGGGGGGCCTACAATGAGCAGTTCTTC
J gene: TRBJ1-2; clone size: few; V gene: TRBV6-1; D gene: TRBD1; CDR3 length: 20; CDR3 protein: CASSEGWGQANEPINYGYTF; CDR3 DNA: TGTGCCAGCAGTGAAGGATGGGGACAGGCCAATGAACCCATTAACTATGGCTACACCTTC
J gene: TRBJ2-7; clone size: -; V gene: TRBV11-2; D gene: TRBD1; CDR3 length: 15; CDR3 protein: CASRALGTGAYEQYF; CDR3 DNA: TGTGCCAGCAGGGCCCTGGGGACAGGGGCCTACGAGCAGTACTTC
J gene: TRBJ2-3; clone size: -; V gene: TRBV7-9; D gene: -; CDR3 length: 11; CDR3 protein: CASSSTDTQYF; CDR3 DNA: TGTGCCAGCAGCTCTACAGATACGCAGTATTTT
J gene: TRBJ2-1; clone size: -; V gene: TRBV10-1; D gene: TRBD2; CDR3 length: 17; CDR3 protein: CASSELGTSGTYNEQFF; CDR3 DNA: TGCGCCAGCAGTGAGCTCGGGACTAGCGGGACCTACAATGAGCAGTTCTTC
J gene: TRBJ2-7; clone size: -; V gene: TRBV27; D gene: TRBD1; CDR3 length: 12; CDR3 protein: CATSTGSYEQYF; CDR3 DNA: TGTGCCACCTCGACAGGGTCCTACGAGCAGTACTTC
J gene: TRBJ2-1; clone size: -; V gene: TRBV2; D gene: -; CDR3 length: 14; CDR3 protein: CASAAGPGGNEQFF; CDR3 DNA: TGTGCCAGCGCCGCCGGCCCAGGAGGCAATGAGCAGTTCTTC
J gene: TRBJ2-7; clone size: once; V gene: TRBV10-3; D gene: TRBD1; CDR3 length: 15; CDR3 protein: CAISSDRTHSYEQYF; CDR3 DNA: TGTGCCATCAGCTCGGACAGGACCCACTCCTACGAGCAGTACTTC
J gene: TRBJ1-5; clone size: -; V gene: TRBV10-3; D gene: -; CDR3 length: 13; CDR3 protein: CAISESGEQPQHF; CDR3 DNA: TGTGCCATCAGTGAGTCAGGGGAACAGCCCCAGCATTTT
J gene: TRBJ1-2; clone size: -; V gene: TRBV5-3; D gene: TRBD1; CDR3 length: 14; CDR3 protein: CARSPDRGREGYTF; CDR3 DNA: TGTGCCAGAAGCCCCGACAGGGGGCGAGAAGGCTACACCTTC
J gene: TRBJ1-6; clone size: -; V gene: TRBV6-1; D gene: -; CDR3 length: 14; CDR3 protein: CASTDRRGNSPLHF; CDR3 DNA: TGTGCCAGCACCGATCGACGGGGGAATTCACCCCTCCACTTT
J gene: TRBJ2-5; clone size: -; V gene: TRBV29-1; D gene: TRBD1; CDR3 length: 13; CDR3 protein: CSVAGGHLETQYF; CDR3 DNA: TGCAGCGTTGCAGGGGGTCACCTGGAGACCCAGTACTTC